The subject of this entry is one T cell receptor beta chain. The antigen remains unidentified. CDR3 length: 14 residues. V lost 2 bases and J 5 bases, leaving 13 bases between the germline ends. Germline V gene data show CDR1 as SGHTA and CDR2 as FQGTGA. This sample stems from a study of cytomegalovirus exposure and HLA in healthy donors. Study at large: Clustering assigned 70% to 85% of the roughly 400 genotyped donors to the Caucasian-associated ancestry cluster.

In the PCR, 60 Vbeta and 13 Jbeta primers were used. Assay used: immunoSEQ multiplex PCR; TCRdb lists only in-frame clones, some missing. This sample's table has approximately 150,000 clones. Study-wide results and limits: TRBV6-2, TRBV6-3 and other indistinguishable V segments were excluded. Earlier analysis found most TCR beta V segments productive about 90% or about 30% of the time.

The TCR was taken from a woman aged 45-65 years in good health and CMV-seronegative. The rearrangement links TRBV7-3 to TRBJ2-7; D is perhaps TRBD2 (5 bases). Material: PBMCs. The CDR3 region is CASSLGVGANEQYF. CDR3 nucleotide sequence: TGTGCCAGCAGCTTAGGGGTGGGAGCCAACGAGCAGTACTTC.